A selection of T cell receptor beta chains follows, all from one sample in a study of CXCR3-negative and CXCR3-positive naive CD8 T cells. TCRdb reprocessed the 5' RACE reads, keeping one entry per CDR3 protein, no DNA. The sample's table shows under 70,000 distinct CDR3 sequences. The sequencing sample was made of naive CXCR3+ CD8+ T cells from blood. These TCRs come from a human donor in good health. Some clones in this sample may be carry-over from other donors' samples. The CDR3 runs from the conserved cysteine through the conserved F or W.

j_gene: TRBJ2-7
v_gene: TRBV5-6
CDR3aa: CASSPEVFSYEQYF

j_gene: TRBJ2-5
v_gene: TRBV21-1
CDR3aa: CASSKEERGAGTQYF

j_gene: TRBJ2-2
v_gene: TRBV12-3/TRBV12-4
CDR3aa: CASSPDLGDRELFF

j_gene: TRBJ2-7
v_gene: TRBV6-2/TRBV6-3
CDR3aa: CASTGQLSSYEQYF

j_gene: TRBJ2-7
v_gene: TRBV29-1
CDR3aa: CSVEQAGYEQYF

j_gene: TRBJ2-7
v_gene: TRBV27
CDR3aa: CASSGLAGISYEQYF

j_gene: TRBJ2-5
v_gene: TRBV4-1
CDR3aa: CASRLRPGETQYF

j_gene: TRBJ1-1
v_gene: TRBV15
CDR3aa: CATSPSTGTEAFF

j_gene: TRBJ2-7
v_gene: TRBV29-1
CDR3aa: CSVGDTTYEQYF

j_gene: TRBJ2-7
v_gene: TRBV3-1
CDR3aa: CASSQYKVGHSYEQYF

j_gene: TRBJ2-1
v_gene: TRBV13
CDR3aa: CASSLVYEQFF

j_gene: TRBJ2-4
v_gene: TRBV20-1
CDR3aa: CSAEGGLLAKNIQYF

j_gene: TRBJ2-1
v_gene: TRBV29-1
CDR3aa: CSGGLGGIDEQFF

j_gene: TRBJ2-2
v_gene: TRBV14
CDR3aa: CASSLSDTGELFF

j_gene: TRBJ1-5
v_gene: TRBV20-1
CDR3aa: CSATISGSPSPNQPQHF

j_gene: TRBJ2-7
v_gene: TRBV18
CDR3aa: CASSRTGTGGDEQYF

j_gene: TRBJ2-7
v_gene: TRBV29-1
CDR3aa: CSVAGGDRSSYEQYF